Listed below are T cell receptor beta chains from one sample, sequenced in a study of T cell repertoires in cytomegalovirus infection. TCRdb passed the reads through MiXCR, listing each CDR3 protein once. The sample shows some 920,000 distinct CDR3 sequences, about a third of them seen only once. These receptors have no identified antigens. Sequenced here: cultured CD8+ T cells from PBMCs, sampled from culture after CMV antigen stimulation. These receptors originate from a human donor in good health (CMV status not recorded). Some clones in this sample may be carry-over from other donors' samples. Both conserved end residues are part of each CDR3. A D gene is named only where the DNA matches it firmly. Some rows have no size entry. The others give once, few or many, or a class for an expanded clone.

.	TRBV5-1	16	.	TRBJ2-2	TGCGCCAGCAGCCCGTTGAACAGGGTCTTACCCGGGGAGCTGTTTTTT	CASSPLNRVLPGELFF
many	TRBV7-8	13	.	TRBJ2-7	TGTGCCAGCAGTCGACGACGAGTCGACGAGCAGTACTTC	CASSRRRVDEQYF
.	TRBV12-3/TRBV12-4	16	.	TRBJ2-3	TGTGCCAGCAGTTCGTCGAGGTGGACTAGCACAGATACGCAGTATTTT	CASSSSRWTSTDTQYF
.	TRBV6-5	17	TRBD2	TRBJ2-2	TGTGCCAGCAGTTACCGGGGGTTCGGCGGGGGGGCCGGGGAGCTGTTTTTT	CASSYRGFGGGAGELFF
many	TRBV12-3/TRBV12-4	14	.	TRBJ1-6	TGTGCCAGCAGTTTCTTGGGGGTTAATTCACCCCTCCACTTT	CASSFLGVNSPLHF
.	TRBV28	15	.	TRBJ1-1	TGTGCCAGCAGTTTCCCGGGGGGGAGTTTCCCTGAAGCTTTCTTT	CASSFPGGSFPEAFF
.	TRBV28	16	.	TRBJ1-1	TGTGCCAGCAGTTTATCGGGGTACGTAGTGAACACTGAAGCTTTCTTT	CASSLSGYVVNTEAFF
.	TRBV5-1	16	TRBD2	TRBJ2-3	TGCGCCAGCAAAACCGGGACTAGCGATCATACAGATACGCAGTATTTT	CASKTGTSDHTDTQYF
many	TRBV7-3	16	TRBD2	TRBJ2-2	TGTGCCAGCAGCTCATTGACTAGCGGGGGAACCGGGGAGCTGTTTTTT	CASSSLTSGGTGELFF
many	TRBV7-8	13	TRBD2	TRBJ2-7	TGTGCCAGCAGCCCTCCACTAGCGGTCGAGCAGTACTTC	CASSPPLAVEQYF
few	TRBV7-9	14	.	TRBJ1-3	TGTGCCAGCCATCGACAGGTCCGGGGAAACACCATATATTTT	CASHRQVRGNTIYF
.	TRBV6-1	14	.	TRBJ2-2	TGTGCCAGCAGCAAATGGGACTACACCGGGGAGCTGTTTTTT	CASSKWDYTGELFF
few	TRBV6-2/TRBV6-3	16	.	TRBJ1-2	TGTGCCAGCAGTTACTCTCTTACGGACGGGAACCTCGGCTACACCTTC	CASSYSLTDGNLGYTF
once	TRBV29-1	11	.	TRBJ1-1	TGCAGCGTGGAGGACAATACTGAAGCTTTCTTT	CSVEDNTEAFF
many	TRBV12-3/TRBV12-4	13	.	TRBJ1-2	TGTGCCAGCAGTCCTACTGGTGGGTTTGGCTACACCTTC	CASSPTGGFGYTF
few	TRBV6-1	19	TRBD1	TRBJ1-1	TGTGCCAGCAGTCCATTCGCAGGGGGAAGAGGGTTCATGAACACTGAAGCTTTCTTT	CASSPFAGGRGFMNTEAFF